This is a list of T cell receptor beta chains from one sample in a study of cytomegalovirus exposure and HLA in healthy donors. The assay was immunoSEQ multiplex PCR, and TCRdb's table has in-frame clones only and misses some. The sample holds fewer than 300,000 clones, 86% seen once. Material: PBMCs. These receptors originate from a man aged 35 to 55 in good health and CMV-seropositive. The CDR3 runs from the conserved cysteine through the conserved F or W. Fields, in order: J gene, clone size, D gene, V gene, CDR3 protein, CDR3 DNA. The D gene is left open where the match is weak. Rows give clone size only sometimes, using once, few, many, or a class for an expanded clone.

J gene: TRBJ2-1
clone size: .
D gene: .
V gene: TRBV29-1
CDR3 protein: CSGVGSRDTRGNEQFF
CDR3 DNA: TGCAGCGGTGTAGGTTCCCGGGACACCCGAGGTAATGAGCAGTTCTTC

J gene: TRBJ2-1
clone size: .
D gene: TRBD2
V gene: TRBV18
CDR3 protein: CASSPREGDLVSEQFF
CDR3 DNA: TGTGCCAGCTCACCACGGGAGGGAGATTTGGTCAGTGAGCAGTTCTTC

J gene: TRBJ1-4
clone size: once
D gene: .
V gene: TRBV5-1
CDR3 protein: CASSLPPQEENEKLFF
CDR3 DNA: TGCGCCAGCAGCTTGCCCCCGCAGGAGGAAAATGAAAAACTGTTTTTT

J gene: TRBJ1-4
clone size: .
D gene: TRBD1
V gene: TRBV18
CDR3 protein: CASSPPWDRAEKLFF
CDR3 DNA: TGTGCCAGCTCACCACCGTGGGACAGGGCTGAAAAACTGTTTTTT

J gene: TRBJ1-1
clone size: .
D gene: .
V gene: TRBV9
CDR3 protein: CASSVGTRADRRPRTEAFF
CDR3 DNA: TGTGCCAGCAGCGTAGGGACAAGGGCAGATCGACGTCCGAGAACTGAAGCTTTCTTT

J gene: TRBJ2-7
clone size: .
D gene: TRBD2
V gene: TRBV5-4
CDR3 protein: CASSLEGGLEQYF
CDR3 DNA: TGTGCCAGCAGCTTGGAGGGAGGGCTCGAGCAGTACTTC

J gene: TRBJ2-7
clone size: .
D gene: TRBD1
V gene: TRBV28
CDR3 protein: CASSNPPGQGPYEQYF
CDR3 DNA: TGTGCCAGCAGCAACCCCCCGGGACAGGGTCCCTACGAGCAGTACTTC

J gene: TRBJ1-1
clone size: .
D gene: TRBD1
V gene: TRBV9
CDR3 protein: CASSAGTGRLNTEAFF
CDR3 DNA: TGTGCCAGCAGCGCCGGGACAGGGCGCCTGAACACTGAAGCTTTCTTT

J gene: TRBJ2-7
clone size: once
D gene: TRBD1
V gene: TRBV30
CDR3 protein: CAWGGDRDYEQYF
CDR3 DNA: TGTGCCTGGGGGGGGGACAGGGATTACGAGCAGTACTTC

J gene: TRBJ2-7
clone size: few
D gene: .
V gene: TRBV28
CDR3 protein: CASSPRTLEQYF
CDR3 DNA: TGTGCCAGCAGTCCCCGGACACTCGAGCAGTACTTC

J gene: TRBJ1-1
clone size: .
D gene: .
V gene: TRBV7-3
CDR3 protein: CASSQDSMNTEAFF
CDR3 DNA: TGTGCCAGCAGCCAGGACAGCATGAACACTGAAGCTTTCTTT

J gene: TRBJ2-3
clone size: .
D gene: TRBD2
V gene: TRBV4-2
CDR3 protein: CASSQPLAVSTDTQYF
CDR3 DNA: TGTGCCAGCAGCCAGCCCCTAGCGGTCAGCACAGATACGCAGTATTTT

J gene: TRBJ2-5
clone size: few
D gene: .
V gene: TRBV28
CDR3 protein: CASSLSTADQETQYF
CDR3 DNA: TGTGCCAGCAGTTTATCGACGGCGGATCAAGAGACCCAGTACTTC

J gene: TRBJ2-7
clone size: .
D gene: .
V gene: TRBV7-2
CDR3 protein: CASSFASSYEQYF
CDR3 DNA: TGTGCCAGCAGTTTTGCGAGCTCCTACGAGCAGTACTTC

J gene: TRBJ2-1
clone size: once
D gene: .
V gene: TRBV11-2
CDR3 protein: CASSFQGQDEQFF
CDR3 DNA: TGTGCCAGCAGCTTTCAGGGGCAGGATGAGCAGTTCTTC

J gene: TRBJ2-2
clone size: once
D gene: TRBD1
V gene: TRBV5-4
CDR3 protein: CASSRGRTGENTGELFF
CDR3 DNA: TGTGCCAGCAGCCGGGGTAGGACAGGGGAGAACACCGGGGAGCTGTTTTTT

J gene: TRBJ2-7
clone size: .
D gene: .
V gene: TRBV18
CDR3 protein: CASSLPSVKPYEQYF
CDR3 DNA: TGTGCCAGCTCACTACCTAGCGTAAAACCCTACGAGCAGTACTTC

J gene: TRBJ2-1
clone size: .
D gene: .
V gene: TRBV2
CDR3 protein: CASSTPNEQFF
CDR3 DNA: TGTGCCAGCAGTACACCGAATGAGCAGTTCTTC

J gene: TRBJ2-7
clone size: .
D gene: TRBD2
V gene: TRBV10-3
CDR3 protein: CAITPGSGRAYEQYF
CDR3 DNA: TGTGCCATCACCCCTGGTAGCGGGAGGGCCTACGAGCAGTACTTC

J gene: TRBJ2-2
clone size: .
D gene: TRBD1
V gene: TRBV29-1
CDR3 protein: CSVGTGGRTGELFF
CDR3 DNA: TGCAGCGTTGGGACAGGGGGCCGTACCGGGGAGCTGTTTTTT

J gene: TRBJ2-1
clone size: .
D gene: .
V gene: TRBV28
CDR3 protein: CASSLLASSSYNEQFF
CDR3 DNA: TGTGCCAGCAGTTTATTAGCTTCGAGCTCCTACAATGAGCAGTTCTTC

J gene: TRBJ2-7
clone size: .
D gene: TRBD2
V gene: TRBV6-1
CDR3 protein: CASILSGDAYEQYF
CDR3 DNA: TGTGCCAGCATACTAAGCGGGGACGCCTACGAGCAGTACTTC

J gene: TRBJ2-5
clone size: .
D gene: .
V gene: TRBV7-3
CDR3 protein: CASSLKGVRQETQYF
CDR3 DNA: TGTGCCAGCAGCTTAAAAGGGGTGAGGCAAGAGACCCAGTACTTC

J gene: TRBJ2-3
clone size: .
D gene: .
V gene: TRBV9
CDR3 protein: CASSVGAPHTDTQYF
CDR3 DNA: TGTGCCAGCAGCGTAGGGGCACCCCACACAGATACGCAGTATTTT